The rows below give T cell receptor beta chains drawn from one sample of a study of blood T cell repertoires in COVID-19. Some clones are missing from TCRdb's copy, which holds only in-frame ones; the method was immunoSEQ multiplex PCR. The sample contains approximately 200,000 clones, about 85% of which appear only once. Sequencing was performed on peripheral blood. The receptors were sampled from a man aged 50 to 60 who had recovered from COVID-19. Both conserved end residues are part of each CDR3. D genes are given only for firm matches.

v_gene: TRBV24-1; d_gene: .; len: 14; CDR3aa: CATSDGVSGNTIYF
v_gene: TRBV28; d_gene: TRBD1; len: 15; CDR3aa: CASSDSFRDRVSYTF
v_gene: TRBV18; d_gene: .; len: 15; CDR3aa: CASSPLAGDYNEQFF
v_gene: TRBV18; d_gene: .; len: 12; CDR3aa: CASSVTGTEAFF
v_gene: TRBV3-1/TRBV3-2; d_gene: .; len: 16; CDR3aa: CASSQGGGVNNSPLHF
v_gene: TRBV11-2; d_gene: TRBD2; len: 18; CDR3aa: CASSLGLAGGVTKNIQYF
v_gene: TRBV2; d_gene: .; len: 13; CDR3aa: CASSEVARYEQYF
v_gene: TRBV7-9; d_gene: .; len: 15; CDR3aa: CASSLHRTVTDTQYF
v_gene: TRBV27; d_gene: .; len: 15; CDR3aa: CASSFWTGDNTEAFF
v_gene: TRBV21-1; d_gene: .; len: 15; CDR3aa: CASSPSGRSNTEAFF
v_gene: TRBV6-5; d_gene: .; len: 13; CDR3aa: CASSSTTNYEQYF
v_gene: TRBV7-9; d_gene: TRBD1; len: 15; CDR3aa: CASSGLRDRGYEQYF
v_gene: TRBV7-6; d_gene: .; len: 16; CDR3aa: CASSLAHRADTGELFF
v_gene: TRBV7-2; d_gene: .; len: 16; CDR3aa: CASSKRVGGFLNEQFF
v_gene: TRBV30; d_gene: .; len: 15; CDR3aa: CAWSVRGRGNQPQHF
v_gene: TRBV19; d_gene: .; len: 17; CDR3aa: CASSLQTGNSGANVLTF
v_gene: TRBV24-1; d_gene: .; len: 14; CDR3aa: CATSDFAVGDTQYF
v_gene: TRBV2; d_gene: TRBD2; len: 14; CDR3aa: CASTGTSGTNEQYF
v_gene: TRBV27; d_gene: TRBD1; len: 14; CDR3aa: CASSLAPRDRAAFF
v_gene: TRBV15; d_gene: .; len: 16; CDR3aa: CATSSTTGTVNEKLFF
v_gene: TRBV4-2; d_gene: TRBD1; len: 17; CDR3aa: CASSHHDREGAKNIQYF
v_gene: TRBV5-6; d_gene: TRBD2; len: 17; CDR3aa: CASNGTSGREVRETQYF
v_gene: TRBV9; d_gene: TRBD1; len: 15; CDR3aa: CASSGRDRAPYEQYF
v_gene: TRBV6-1; d_gene: TRBD1; len: 15; CDR3aa: CASSSDRVFGNIQYF
v_gene: TRBV18; d_gene: TRBD1; len: 14; CDR3aa: CASSNLDRDNEQFF
v_gene: TRBV10-1; d_gene: TRBD2; len: 15; CDR3aa: CASSDRTSGHNEQFF
v_gene: TRBV27; d_gene: .; len: 13; CDR3aa: CASSFRGNYGYTF
v_gene: TRBV5-5; d_gene: .; len: 14; CDR3aa: CASSLGREYSPLHF
v_gene: TRBV7-9; d_gene: TRBD1; len: 15; CDR3aa: CASSPGQGEGQPQHF
v_gene: TRBV29-1; d_gene: .; len: 13; CDR3aa: CSVEGQGNYGYTF
v_gene: TRBV28; d_gene: TRBD2; len: 15; CDR3aa: CASNLWTSGGYEQYF
v_gene: TRBV2; d_gene: .; len: 15; CDR3aa: CASSEGQIPFYGYTF
v_gene: TRBV5-1; d_gene: TRBD2; len: 18; CDR3aa: CASSLTAGVSPSTGELFF
v_gene: TRBV5-4; d_gene: TRBD2; len: 15; CDR3aa: CASSWGLAGEYEQYF
v_gene: TRBV6-5; d_gene: .; len: 14; CDR3aa: CASSYGTRNTEAFF
v_gene: TRBV11-2; d_gene: .; len: 15; CDR3aa: CASSLVRQGPYEQYF
v_gene: TRBV12-5; d_gene: .; len: 17; CDR3aa: CASGLDTGGTSYNEQFF
v_gene: TRBV4-1; d_gene: .; len: 16; CDR3aa: CASSQDIGQGRKPQHF
v_gene: TRBV7-9; d_gene: .; len: 14; CDR3aa: CASSLGSGANVLTF
v_gene: TRBV27; d_gene: TRBD2; len: 16; CDR3aa: CASSPRGLAGVETQYF